This is a list of T cell receptor beta chains from one sample in a study of early T cells in non-severe SARS-CoV-2 infection. TCRdb re-called the 5' RACE reads through MiXCR, storing one row per CDR3 protein. The table lists about 59,000 distinct CDR3 sequences, approximately 12% of them singletons. Sequenced material: whole blood. The receptors stem from an adult who was a healthcare worker with PCR-confirmed SARS-CoV-2 infection or an uninfected control (not recorded which). Both conserved end residues are part of each CDR3. A D gene is named only where the DNA matches it firmly. Clone size, where shown, is once, few, many, or a class for clones that have expanded.

D gene: -
V gene: TRBV7-8
J gene: TRBJ2-1
clone size: few
CDR3 DNA: TGTGCCAGCAGCTTAGCCCGCGTGGGGCGGGTTTCCTACAATGAGCAGTTCTTC
CDR3 protein: CASSLARVGRVSYNEQFF

D gene: -
V gene: TRBV7-9
J gene: TRBJ2-7
clone size: few
CDR3 DNA: TGTGCCAACAGCTTAGGGCAGGATCACTACGAGCAGTACTTC
CDR3 protein: CANSLGQDHYEQYF

D gene: TRBD1
V gene: TRBV10-3
J gene: TRBJ2-3
clone size: few
CDR3 DNA: TGTGCCATCAGGGACCGTTTGGGACAGGGTAATATTCGAGATACGCAGTATTTT
CDR3 protein: CAIRDRLGQGNIRDTQYF

D gene: TRBD1
V gene: TRBV4-1
J gene: TRBJ1-1
clone size: many
CDR3 DNA: TGCGCCAGCAGCCCGACTGGACAGGGGGGAGCTTTCTTT
CDR3 protein: CASSPTGQGGAFF

D gene: -
V gene: TRBV20-1
J gene: TRBJ2-5
clone size: many
CDR3 DNA: TGCAGTGCTATCCGAGGACAAGAGACCCAGTACTTC
CDR3 protein: CSAIRGQETQYF

D gene: -
V gene: TRBV5-1
J gene: TRBJ2-7
clone size: -
CDR3 DNA: TGCGCCAGCAGCAACGTAGCCGGGGGCGCCGGCTACGAGCAGTACTTC
CDR3 protein: CASSNVAGGAGYEQYF

D gene: -
V gene: TRBV6-2/TRBV6-3
J gene: TRBJ2-6
clone size: -
CDR3 DNA: TGTGCCAGCAGTTACTCGAACTCGGGGCTCTCTGGGGCCAACGTCCTGACTTTC
CDR3 protein: CASSYSNSGLSGANVLTF

D gene: TRBD1
V gene: TRBV9
J gene: TRBJ2-1
clone size: few
CDR3 DNA: TGTGCCTCAGGGGGTATTAGCAATGAGCAGTTCTTC
CDR3 protein: CASGGISNEQFF

D gene: -
V gene: TRBV5-4
J gene: TRBJ2-3
clone size: -
CDR3 DNA: TGTGCCAGCAGCTTAGAACGCCCGACCACAGATACGCAGTATTTT
CDR3 protein: CASSLERPTTDTQYF

D gene: -
V gene: TRBV5-1
J gene: TRBJ2-5
clone size: many
CDR3 DNA: TGTGCCAGCAGCTTAGAAGAGACCCAGTACTTC
CDR3 protein: CASSLEETQYF

D gene: -
V gene: TRBV6-2/TRBV6-3
J gene: TRBJ2-7
clone size: many
CDR3 DNA: TGTGCCAGCAGTTACTCGTGGACATCCTACGAGCAGTACTTC
CDR3 protein: CASSYSWTSYEQYF

D gene: -
V gene: TRBV6-2/TRBV6-3
J gene: TRBJ1-2
clone size: many
CDR3 DNA: TGTGCCAGCAGTCAAGTCAACTATGGCTACACCTTC
CDR3 protein: CASSQVNYGYTF

D gene: TRBD1
V gene: TRBV6-2/TRBV6-3
J gene: TRBJ1-1
clone size: many
CDR3 DNA: TGTGCCAGCAGTTACCCGGGACAGGGCTTAATGAACACTGAAGCTTTCTTT
CDR3 protein: CASSYPGQGLMNTEAFF

D gene: -
V gene: TRBV19
J gene: TRBJ1-2
clone size: many
CDR3 DNA: TGTGCCAGTAGTACCAGGACACGGGAGACCTATGGCTACACCTTC
CDR3 protein: CASSTRTRETYGYTF

D gene: TRBD2
V gene: TRBV28
J gene: TRBJ2-2
clone size: -
CDR3 DNA: TGTGCCAGCAGTTTAAGCGGGGGGCCGAACACCGGGGAGCTGTTTTTT
CDR3 protein: CASSLSGGPNTGELFF

D gene: -
V gene: TRBV4-1
J gene: TRBJ2-3
clone size: -
CDR3 DNA: TGCGCCAGCAGCCAAGGGCCAGGGGGCACAGATACGCAGTATTTT
CDR3 protein: CASSQGPGGTDTQYF

D gene: -
V gene: TRBV5-5
J gene: TRBJ1-4
clone size: -
CDR3 DNA: TGTGCCAGCAGTCCCCGAGGTCAGGGACCCAATGAAAAACTGTTTTTT
CDR3 protein: CASSPRGQGPNEKLFF

D gene: -
V gene: TRBV10-1
J gene: TRBJ1-4
clone size: few
CDR3 DNA: TGCGCCAGCAGGATGACCCCTGCCGAAAAACTGTTTTTT
CDR3 protein: CASRMTPAEKLFF

D gene: TRBD1
V gene: TRBV12-3/TRBV12-4
J gene: TRBJ1-5
clone size: many
CDR3 DNA: TGTGCCAGCAGCCGTACAGGGGGCGCATATCAGCCCCAGCATTTT
CDR3 protein: CASSRTGGAYQPQHF

D gene: TRBD2
V gene: TRBV29-1
J gene: TRBJ2-3
clone size: -
CDR3 DNA: TGCAGCGTGCCCGGACTAGCGGGGACCGGTACGCAGTATTTT
CDR3 protein: CSVPGLAGTGTQYF